The clone carrying this TCR beta chain was recorded many times. Its antigen is currently unknown. V was clipped by 1 base and J by 3 bases, with 9 bases between them. CDR1 and CDR2 (germline): MNHEY, SVGAGI. This CDR3 has 14 residues. The authors amplified TCR beta CDR3 regions from RNA transcripts. Second-round multiplex PCR came after first-round RT-PCR with HTBI primers. From the multiplex PCR reads, TCRdb called clonotypes with MiXCR, one entry per CDR3 protein. This table holds approximately 410,000 distinct CDR3 sequences, 15% found once. Orbital computed tomography, together with clinical symptoms, serum thyroxine, TRAb and thyroid ultrasound, was used for diagnosis. This sample was taken from a study of Graves' ophthalmopathy and Graves' hyperthyroidism. General study results and limits: As the model predicted ophthalmopathy progression, it achieved a sensitivity of 70% to 71% and a specificity of 72.22%. Blood samples also showed most expanded thyroid clonotypes exceeding 0.001 frequency.

The chain recombines TRBV6-5 with TRBJ1-1, with D hard to call. This clonotype was obtained from a woman aged 18-29 years with stable Graves' hyperthyroidism. The sequencing input was peripheral blood. The chain's CDR3 is CASSYYHRDTEAFF. As DNA, the CDR3 is TGTGCCAGCAGTTACTATCACAGAGACACTGAAGCTTTCTTT.